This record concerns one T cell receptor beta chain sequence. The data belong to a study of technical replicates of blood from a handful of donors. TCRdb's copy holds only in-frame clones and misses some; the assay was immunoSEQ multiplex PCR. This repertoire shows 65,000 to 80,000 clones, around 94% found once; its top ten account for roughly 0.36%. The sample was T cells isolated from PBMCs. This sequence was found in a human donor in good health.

As DNA, the CDR3 is TGTGCCAGTAGTAATCTAGCGGGACAGTTCCATGGTGAGCAGTTCTTC. Amino acid sequence: CASSNLAGQFHGEQFF. The chain recombines TRBV19 with TRBJ2-1; 9 nucleotides align to TRBD2. This CDR3 comprises 16 residues. Trimming at V came to 4 bases and at J to 9 bases, leaving 13 bases not matched to a gene. The germline V gene has CDR1 LNHDA and CDR2 SQIVND (reference sequence).